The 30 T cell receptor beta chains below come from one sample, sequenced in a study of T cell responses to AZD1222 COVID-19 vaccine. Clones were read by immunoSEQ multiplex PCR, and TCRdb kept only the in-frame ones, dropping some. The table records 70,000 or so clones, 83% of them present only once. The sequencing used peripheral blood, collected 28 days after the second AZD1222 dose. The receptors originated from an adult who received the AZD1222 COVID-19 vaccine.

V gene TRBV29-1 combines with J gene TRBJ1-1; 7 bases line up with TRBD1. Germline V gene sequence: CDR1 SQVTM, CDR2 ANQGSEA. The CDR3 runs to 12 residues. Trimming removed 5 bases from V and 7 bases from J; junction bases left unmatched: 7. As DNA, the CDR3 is TGCAGCGTTTTACAGGGGAAGGATGAAGCTTTCTTT. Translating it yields CSVLQGKDEAFF.

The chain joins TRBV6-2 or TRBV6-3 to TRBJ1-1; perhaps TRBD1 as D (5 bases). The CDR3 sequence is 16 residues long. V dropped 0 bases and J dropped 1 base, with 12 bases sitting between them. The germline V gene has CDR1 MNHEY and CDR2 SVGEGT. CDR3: CASSYSMGGENTEAFF. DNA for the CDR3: TGTGCCAGCAGTTACTCGATGGGAGGGGAGAACACTGAAGCTTTCTTT.

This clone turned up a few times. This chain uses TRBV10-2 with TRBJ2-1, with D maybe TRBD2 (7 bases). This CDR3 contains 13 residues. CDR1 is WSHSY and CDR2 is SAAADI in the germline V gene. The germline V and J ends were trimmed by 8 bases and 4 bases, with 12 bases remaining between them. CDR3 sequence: CASGAGAYNEQFF. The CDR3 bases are TGCGCCAGCGGGGCGGGGGCATACAATGAGCAGTTCTTC.

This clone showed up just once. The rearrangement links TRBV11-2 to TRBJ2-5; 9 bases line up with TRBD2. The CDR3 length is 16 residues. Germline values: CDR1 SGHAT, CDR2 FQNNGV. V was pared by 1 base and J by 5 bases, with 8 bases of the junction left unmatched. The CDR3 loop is CASSLGPAGGLETQYF. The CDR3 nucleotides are TGTGCCAGCAGCTTAGGCCCAGCGGGGGGCCTGGAGACCCAGTACTTC.

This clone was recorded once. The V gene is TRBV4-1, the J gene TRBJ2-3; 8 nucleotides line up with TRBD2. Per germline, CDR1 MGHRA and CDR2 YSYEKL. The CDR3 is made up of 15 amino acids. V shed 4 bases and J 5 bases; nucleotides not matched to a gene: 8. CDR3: CASSPQRGTVDTQYF. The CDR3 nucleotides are TGCGCCAGCAGCCCCCAGCGGGGGACCGTAGATACGCAGTATTTT.

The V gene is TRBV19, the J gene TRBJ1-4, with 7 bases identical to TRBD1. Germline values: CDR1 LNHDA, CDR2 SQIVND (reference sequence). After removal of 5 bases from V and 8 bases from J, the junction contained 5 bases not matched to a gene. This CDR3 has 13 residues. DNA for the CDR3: TGTGCCAGTAGTCGGCAGGGGGGCGAAAAACTGTTTTTT. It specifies CASSRQGGEKLFF.

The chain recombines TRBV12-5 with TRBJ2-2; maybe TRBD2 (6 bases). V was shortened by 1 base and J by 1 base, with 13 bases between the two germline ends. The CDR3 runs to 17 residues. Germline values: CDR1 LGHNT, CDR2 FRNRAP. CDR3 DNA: TGTGCTAGTGGTTTGGGGGGGGACGGAAGGAACACCGGGGAGCTGTTTTTT. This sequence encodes CASGLGGDGRNTGELFF.

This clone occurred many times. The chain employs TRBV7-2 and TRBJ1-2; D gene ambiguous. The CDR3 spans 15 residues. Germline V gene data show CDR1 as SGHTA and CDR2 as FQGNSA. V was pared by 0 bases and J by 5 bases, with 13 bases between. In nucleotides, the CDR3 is TGTGCCAGCAGCTTAGCGAGGCCAAGTAGTTATGGCTACACCTTC. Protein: CASSLARPSSYGYTF. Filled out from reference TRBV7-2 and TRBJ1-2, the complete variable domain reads GAGVSQSPSNKVTEKGKDVELRCDPISGHTALYWYRQSLGQGLEFLIYFQGNSAPDKSGLPSDRFSAERTGGSVSTLTIQRTQQEDSAVYLCASSLARPSSYGYTFGSGTRLTVV.

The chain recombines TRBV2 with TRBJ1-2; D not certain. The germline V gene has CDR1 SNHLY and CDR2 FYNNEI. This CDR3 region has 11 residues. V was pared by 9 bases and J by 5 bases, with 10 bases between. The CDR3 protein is CASSSDYGYTF. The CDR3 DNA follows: TGTGCCAGTTCGAGTGATTATGGCTACACCTTC.

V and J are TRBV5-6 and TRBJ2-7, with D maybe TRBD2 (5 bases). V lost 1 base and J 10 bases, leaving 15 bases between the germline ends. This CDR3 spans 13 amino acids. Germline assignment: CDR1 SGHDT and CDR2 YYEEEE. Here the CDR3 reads CASSLTLSRGQYF. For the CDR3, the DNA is TGTGCCAGCAGCTTGACTTTATCTCGGGGACAGTACTTC.

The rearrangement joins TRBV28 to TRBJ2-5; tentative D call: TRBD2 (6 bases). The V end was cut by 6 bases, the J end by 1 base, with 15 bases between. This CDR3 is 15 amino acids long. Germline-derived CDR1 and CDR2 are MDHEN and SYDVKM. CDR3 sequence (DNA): TGTGCCAGCAGCCGTCCCGCCGGGGGCCAAGAGACCCAGTACTTC. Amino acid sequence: CASSRPAGGQETQYF.

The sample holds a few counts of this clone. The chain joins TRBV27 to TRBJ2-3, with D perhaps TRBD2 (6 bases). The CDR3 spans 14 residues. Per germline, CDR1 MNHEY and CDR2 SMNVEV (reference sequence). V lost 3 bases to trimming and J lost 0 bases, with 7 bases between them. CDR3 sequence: CASSFGGSTDTQYF. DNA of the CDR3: TGTGCCAGCAGTTTCGGGGGTAGCACAGATACGCAGTATTTT.

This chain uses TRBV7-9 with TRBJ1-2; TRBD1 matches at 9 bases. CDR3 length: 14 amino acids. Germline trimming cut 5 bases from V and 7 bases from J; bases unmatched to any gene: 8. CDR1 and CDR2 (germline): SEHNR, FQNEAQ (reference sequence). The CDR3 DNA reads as TGTGCCAGCAGCGCAACCGGGACAGGGCTTGGCTACACCTTC. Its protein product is CASSATGTGLGYTF. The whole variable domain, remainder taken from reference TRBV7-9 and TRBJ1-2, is DTGVSQNPRHKITKRGQNVTFRCDPISEHNRLYWYRQTLGQGPEFLTYFQNEAQLEKSRLLSDRFSAERPKGSFSTLEIQRTEQGDSAMYLCASSATGTGLGYTFGSGTRLTVV.

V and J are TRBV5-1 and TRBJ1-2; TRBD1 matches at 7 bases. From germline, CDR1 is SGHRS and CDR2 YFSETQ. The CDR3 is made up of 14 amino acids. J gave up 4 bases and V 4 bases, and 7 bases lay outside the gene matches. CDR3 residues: CASSPITGVYGYTF. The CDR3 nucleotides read TGCGCCAGCAGCCCTATTACAGGGGTCTATGGCTACACCTTC.

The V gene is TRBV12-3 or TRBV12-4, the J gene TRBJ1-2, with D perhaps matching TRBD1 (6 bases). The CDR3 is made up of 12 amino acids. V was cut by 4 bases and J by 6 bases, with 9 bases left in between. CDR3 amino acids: CASSWGAHGYTF. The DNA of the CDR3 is TGTGCCAGCAGTTGGGGGGCGCATGGCTACACCTTC.

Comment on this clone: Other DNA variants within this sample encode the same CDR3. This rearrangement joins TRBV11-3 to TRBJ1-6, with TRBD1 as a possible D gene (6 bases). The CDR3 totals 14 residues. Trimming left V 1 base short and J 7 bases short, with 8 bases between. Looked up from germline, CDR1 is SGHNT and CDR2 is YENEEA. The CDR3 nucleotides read TGTGCCAGCAGCTTAGGGACAGTGAATTCACCCCTCCACTTT. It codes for CASSLGTVNSPLHF.

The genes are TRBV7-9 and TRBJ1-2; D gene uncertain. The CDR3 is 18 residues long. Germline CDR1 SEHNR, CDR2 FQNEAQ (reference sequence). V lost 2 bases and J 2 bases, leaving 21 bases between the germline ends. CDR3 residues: CASSLLGQAGLQNYGYTF. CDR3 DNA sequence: TGTGCCAGCAGCTTATTGGGTCAGGCCGGCCTCCAGAACTATGGCTACACCTTC.

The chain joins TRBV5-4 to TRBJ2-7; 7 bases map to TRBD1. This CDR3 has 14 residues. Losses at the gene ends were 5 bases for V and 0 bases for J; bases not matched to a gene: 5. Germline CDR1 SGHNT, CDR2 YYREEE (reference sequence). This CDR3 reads CASSDRASSYEQYF. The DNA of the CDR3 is TGTGCCAGCAGTGACAGGGCGAGCTCCTACGAGCAGTACTTC.

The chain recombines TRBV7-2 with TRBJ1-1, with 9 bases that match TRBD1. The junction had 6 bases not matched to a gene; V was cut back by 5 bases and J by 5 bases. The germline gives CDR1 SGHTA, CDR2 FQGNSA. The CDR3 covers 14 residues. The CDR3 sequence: CASSGQGPGTEAFF. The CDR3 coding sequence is TGTGCCAGCAGCGGACAGGGGCCGGGGACTGAAGCTTTCTTT.

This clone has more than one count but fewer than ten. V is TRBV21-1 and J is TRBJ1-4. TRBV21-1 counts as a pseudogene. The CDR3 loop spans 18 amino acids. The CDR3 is CASSKGALGDPPNEKLFF. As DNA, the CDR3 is TGTGCCAGCAGCAAAGGAGCGCTGGGGGATCCACCTAATGAAAAACTGTTTTTT.

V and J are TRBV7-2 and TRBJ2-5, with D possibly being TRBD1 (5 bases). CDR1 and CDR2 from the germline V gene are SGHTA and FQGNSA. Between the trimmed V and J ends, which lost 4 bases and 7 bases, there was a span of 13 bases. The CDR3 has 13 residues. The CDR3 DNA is TGTGCCAGCAGCTACGCAGATCAGGGGACCCAGTACTTC. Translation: CASSYADQGTQYF.

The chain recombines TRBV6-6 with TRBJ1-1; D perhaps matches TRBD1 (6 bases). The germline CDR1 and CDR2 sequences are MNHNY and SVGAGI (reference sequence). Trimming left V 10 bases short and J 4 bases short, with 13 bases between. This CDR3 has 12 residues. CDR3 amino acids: CATNLQGTEAFF. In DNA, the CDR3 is TGTGCCACCAACTTACAGGGCACTGAAGCTTTCTTT.

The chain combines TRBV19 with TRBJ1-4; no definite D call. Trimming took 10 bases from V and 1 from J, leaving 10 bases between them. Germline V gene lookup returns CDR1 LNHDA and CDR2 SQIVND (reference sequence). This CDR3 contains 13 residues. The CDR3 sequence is CATQQITNEKLFF. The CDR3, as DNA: TGTGCCACCCAACAGATAACTAATGAAAAACTGTTTTTT.

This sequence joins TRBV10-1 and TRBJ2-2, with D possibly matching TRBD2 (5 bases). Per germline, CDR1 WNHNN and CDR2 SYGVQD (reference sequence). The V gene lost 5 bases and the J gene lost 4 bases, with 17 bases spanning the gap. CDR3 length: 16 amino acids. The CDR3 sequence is CASSRGPERRTGELFF. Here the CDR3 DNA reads TGCGCCAGCAGTCGCGGGCCCGAAAGGCGCACCGGGGAGCTGTTTTTT.

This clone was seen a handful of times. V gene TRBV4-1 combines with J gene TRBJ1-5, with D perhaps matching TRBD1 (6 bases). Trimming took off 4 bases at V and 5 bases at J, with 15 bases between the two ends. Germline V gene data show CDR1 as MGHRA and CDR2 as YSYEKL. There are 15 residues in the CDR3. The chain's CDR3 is CASSLTEQGHQPQHF. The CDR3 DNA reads TGCGCCAGCAGCCTTACCGAACAGGGACATCAGCCCCAGCATTTT.

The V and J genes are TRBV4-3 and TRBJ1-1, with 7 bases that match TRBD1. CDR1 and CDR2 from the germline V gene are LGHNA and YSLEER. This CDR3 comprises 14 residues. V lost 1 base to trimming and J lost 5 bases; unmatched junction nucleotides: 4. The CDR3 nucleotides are TGCGCCAGCAGCCAAGCAGGGGGTTTGACTGAAGCTTTCTTT. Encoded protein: CASSQAGGLTEAFF.

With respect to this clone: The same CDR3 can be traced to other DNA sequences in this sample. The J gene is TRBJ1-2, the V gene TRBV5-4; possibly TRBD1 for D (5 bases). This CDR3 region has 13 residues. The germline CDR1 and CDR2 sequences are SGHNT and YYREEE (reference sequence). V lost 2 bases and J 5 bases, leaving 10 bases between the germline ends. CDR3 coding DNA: TGTGCCAGCAGCTTAGGGACGGATTATGGCTACACCTTC. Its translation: CASSLGTDYGYTF.

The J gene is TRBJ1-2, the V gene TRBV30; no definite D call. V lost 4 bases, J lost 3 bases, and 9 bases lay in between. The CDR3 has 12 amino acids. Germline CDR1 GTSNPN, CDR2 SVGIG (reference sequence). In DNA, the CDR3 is TGTGCCTGGACAGGTGGCGACTATGGCTACACCTTC. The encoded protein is CAWTGGDYGYTF.

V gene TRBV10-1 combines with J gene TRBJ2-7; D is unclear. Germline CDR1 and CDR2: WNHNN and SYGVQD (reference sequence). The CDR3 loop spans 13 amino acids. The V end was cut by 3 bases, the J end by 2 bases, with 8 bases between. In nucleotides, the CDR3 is TGCGCCAGCAGTGATGGGCAGGCCTACGAGCAGTACTTC. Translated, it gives CASSDGQAYEQYF.

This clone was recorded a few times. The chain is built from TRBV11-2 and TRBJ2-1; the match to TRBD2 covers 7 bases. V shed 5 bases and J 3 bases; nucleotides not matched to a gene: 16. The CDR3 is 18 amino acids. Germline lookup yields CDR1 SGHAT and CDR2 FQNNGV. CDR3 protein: CASSGWTSLGIVYNEQFF. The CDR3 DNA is TGTGCCAGCAGCGGTTGGACTAGTTTAGGAATTGTCTACAATGAGCAGTTCTTC.